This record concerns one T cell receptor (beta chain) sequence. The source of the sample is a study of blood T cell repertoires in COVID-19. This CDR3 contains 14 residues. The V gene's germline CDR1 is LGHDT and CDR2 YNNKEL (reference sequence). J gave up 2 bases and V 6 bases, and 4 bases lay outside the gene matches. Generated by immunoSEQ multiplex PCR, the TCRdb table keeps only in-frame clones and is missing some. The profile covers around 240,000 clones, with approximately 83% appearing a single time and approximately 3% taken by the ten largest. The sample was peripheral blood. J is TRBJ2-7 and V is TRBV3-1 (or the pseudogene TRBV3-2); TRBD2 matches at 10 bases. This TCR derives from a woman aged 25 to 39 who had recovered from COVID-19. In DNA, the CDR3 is TGTGCCAGCAGAACGAGCGGGGGGGCCTACGAGCAGTACTTC. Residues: CASRTSGGAYEQYF.